Below, 3 T cell receptor beta chains from the same sample are listed, as sequenced in a study of cytomegalovirus exposure and HLA in healthy donors. PCR was performed using 60 Vbeta and 13 Jbeta primers. Clones were read by immunoSEQ multiplex PCR, and TCRdb kept only the in-frame ones, dropping some. The sample holds about 130,000 clones, 81% seen once. Sequenced input: PBMCs. The receptors were gathered from a man between 18 and 29 years old in good health and CMV-seronegative.

The chain links TRBV27 to TRBJ1-6; D possibly corresponds to TRBD1 (5 bases). Germline CDR1 reads MNHEY; CDR2 reads SMNVEV (reference sequence). This CDR3 is 14 amino acids long. The V gene lost 5 bases and the J gene lost 7 bases, with 12 bases spanning the gap. CDR3 amino acids: CASSGGVRNSPLHF. The DNA for the CDR3 is TGTGCCAGCAGTGGAGGGGTTCGAAATTCACCCCTCCACTTT.

The chain has TRBV7-9 and TRBJ2-7; weak D call: TRBD2 (5 bases). V was cut by 8 bases and J by 2 bases, with 22 bases left in between. This CDR3 spans 16 amino acids. The germline CDR1 and CDR2 sequences are SEHNR and FQNEAQ (reference sequence). In DNA form, the CDR3 reads TGTGCCAGCCCCCCCCCGGACTCGGCAGCCGCCTACGAGCAGTACTTC. Translating gives CASPPPDSAAAYEQYF.

The chain links TRBV29-1 to TRBJ1-5; D uncertain. Germline V CDR1 and CDR2: SQVTM, ANQGSEA. The CDR3 is 14 residues long. Trimming removed 6 bases from V and 0 bases from J, with 12 bases in between. CDR3 coding DNA: TGCAGCGTGGAGGACGGATATAGCAATCAGCCCCAGCATTTT. Translating it yields CSVEDGYSNQPQHF.